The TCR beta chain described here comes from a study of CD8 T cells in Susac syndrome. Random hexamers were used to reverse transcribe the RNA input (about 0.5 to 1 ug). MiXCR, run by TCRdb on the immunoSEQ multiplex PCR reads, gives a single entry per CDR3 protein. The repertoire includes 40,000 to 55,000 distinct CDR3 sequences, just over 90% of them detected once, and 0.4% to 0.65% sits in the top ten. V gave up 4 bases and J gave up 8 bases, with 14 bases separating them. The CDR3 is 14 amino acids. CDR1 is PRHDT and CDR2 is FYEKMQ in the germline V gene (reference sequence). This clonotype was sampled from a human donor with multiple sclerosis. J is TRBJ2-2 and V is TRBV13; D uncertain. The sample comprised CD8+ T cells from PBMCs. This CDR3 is CASSSSPDGGELFF. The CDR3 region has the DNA TGTGCCAGCAGCTCATCACCAGATGGAGGGGAGCTGTTTTTT.